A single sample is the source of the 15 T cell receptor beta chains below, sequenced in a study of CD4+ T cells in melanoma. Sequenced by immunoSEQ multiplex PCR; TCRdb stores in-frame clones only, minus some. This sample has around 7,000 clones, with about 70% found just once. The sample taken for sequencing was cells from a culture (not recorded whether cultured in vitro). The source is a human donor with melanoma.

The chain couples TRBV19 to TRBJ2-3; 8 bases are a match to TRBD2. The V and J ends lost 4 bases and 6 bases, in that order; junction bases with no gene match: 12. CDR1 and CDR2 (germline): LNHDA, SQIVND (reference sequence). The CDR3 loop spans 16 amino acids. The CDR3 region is CASSTTGTRAADTQYF. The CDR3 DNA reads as TGTGCCAGTAGTACAACCGGGACTAGGGCAGCGGATACGCAGTATTTT.

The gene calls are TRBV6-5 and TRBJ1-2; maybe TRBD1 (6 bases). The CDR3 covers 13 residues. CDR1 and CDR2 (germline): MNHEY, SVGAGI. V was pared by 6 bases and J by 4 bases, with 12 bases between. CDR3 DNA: TGTGCCAGCAGCCGAGGGGGTGCCTATGGCTACACCTTC. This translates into CASSRGGAYGYTF.

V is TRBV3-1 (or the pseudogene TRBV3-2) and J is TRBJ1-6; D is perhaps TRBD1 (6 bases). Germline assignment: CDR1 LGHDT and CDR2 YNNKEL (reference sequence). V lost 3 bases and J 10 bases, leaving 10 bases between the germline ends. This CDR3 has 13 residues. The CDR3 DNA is TGTGCCAGCAGCCACCAGGGGCGGTCACCCCTCCACTTT. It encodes CASSHQGRSPLHF.

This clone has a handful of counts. CDR3 DNA: TGCGCCAGCAGCTGGGGACAGGGGGATGCAACTAATGAAAAACTGTTTTTT. This codes for CASSWGQGDATNEKLFF. This chain connects TRBV5-1 to TRBJ1-4, with TRBD1 matching over 11 bases. From germline, CDR1 is SGHRS and CDR2 YFSETQ. The CDR3 has 17 amino acids. V lost 3 bases, J lost 0 bases, and 4 bases stayed unmatched.

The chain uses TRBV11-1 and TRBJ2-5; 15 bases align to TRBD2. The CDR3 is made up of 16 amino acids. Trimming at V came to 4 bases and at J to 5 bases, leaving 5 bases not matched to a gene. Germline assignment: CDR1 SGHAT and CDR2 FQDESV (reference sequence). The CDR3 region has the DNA TGTGCCAGCAGCTGGACTAGCGGGGGGGCTTTGGAGACCCAGTACTTC. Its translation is CASSWTSGGALETQYF. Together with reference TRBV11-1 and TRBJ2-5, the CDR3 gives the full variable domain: EAEVAQSPRYKITEKSQAVAFWCDPISGHATLYWYRQILGQGPELLVQFQDESVVDDSQLPKDRFSAERLKGVDSTLKIQPAELGDSAMYLCASSWTSGGALETQYFGPGTRLLVL.

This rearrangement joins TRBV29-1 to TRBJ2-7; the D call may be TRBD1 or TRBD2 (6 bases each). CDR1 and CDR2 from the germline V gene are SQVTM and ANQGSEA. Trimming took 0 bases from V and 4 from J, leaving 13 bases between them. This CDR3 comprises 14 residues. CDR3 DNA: TGCAGCGTTGAAGAGGAGCCGGGGGCGTACGAGCAGTACTTC. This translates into CSVEEEPGAYEQYF.

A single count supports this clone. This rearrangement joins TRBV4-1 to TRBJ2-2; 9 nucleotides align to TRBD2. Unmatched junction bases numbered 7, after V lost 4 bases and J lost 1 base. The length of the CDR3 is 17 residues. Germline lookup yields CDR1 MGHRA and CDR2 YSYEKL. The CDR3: CASSPLTSGKNTGELFF. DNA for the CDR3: TGCGCCAGCAGCCCCTTGACTAGCGGAAAGAACACCGGGGAGCTGTTTTTT.

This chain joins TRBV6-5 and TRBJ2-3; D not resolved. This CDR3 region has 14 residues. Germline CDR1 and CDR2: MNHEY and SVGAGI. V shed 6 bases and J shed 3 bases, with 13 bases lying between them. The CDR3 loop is CASSQNGGTDTQYF. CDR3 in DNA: TGTGCCAGCAGCCAAAATGGTGGTACAGATACGCAGTATTTT.

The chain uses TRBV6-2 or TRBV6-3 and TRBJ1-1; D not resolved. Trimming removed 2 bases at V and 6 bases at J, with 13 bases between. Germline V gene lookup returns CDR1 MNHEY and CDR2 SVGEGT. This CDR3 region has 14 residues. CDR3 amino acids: CASSYRPPSAEAFF. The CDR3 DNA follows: TGTGCCAGCAGTTACCGGCCGCCGTCGGCTGAAGCTTTCTTT.

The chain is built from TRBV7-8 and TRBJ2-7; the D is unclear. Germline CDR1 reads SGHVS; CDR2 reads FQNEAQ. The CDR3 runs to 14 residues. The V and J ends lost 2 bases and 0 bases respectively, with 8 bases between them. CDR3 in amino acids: CASSLSSGSYEQYF. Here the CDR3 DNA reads TGTGCCAGCAGCTTATCGTCAGGCTCCTACGAGCAGTACTTC.

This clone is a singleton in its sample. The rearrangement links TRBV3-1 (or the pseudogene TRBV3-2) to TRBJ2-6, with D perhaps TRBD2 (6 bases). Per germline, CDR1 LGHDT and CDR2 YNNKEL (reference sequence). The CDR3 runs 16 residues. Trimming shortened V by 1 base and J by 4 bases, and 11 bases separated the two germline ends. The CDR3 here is CASSQVGGAGANVLTF. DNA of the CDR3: TGTGCCAGCAGCCAAGTTGGCGGGGCAGGGGCCAACGTCCTGACTTTC.

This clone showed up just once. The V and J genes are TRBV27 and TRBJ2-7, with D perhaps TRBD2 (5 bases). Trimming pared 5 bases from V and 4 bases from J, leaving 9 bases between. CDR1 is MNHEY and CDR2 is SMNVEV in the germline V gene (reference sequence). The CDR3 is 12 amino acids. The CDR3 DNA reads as TGTGCCAGCAGTCCTAGCCCATACGAGCAGTACTTC. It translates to CASSPSPYEQYF.

The CDR3 DNA reads TGCGCCAGCAGCTTGGGAGCAGTAAACACTGAAGCTTTCTTT. This encodes CASSLGAVNTEAFF. V usage is TRBV5-1 and J usage is TRBJ1-1; D remains ambiguous. CDR3 size: 14 residues. Deletions cut 0 bases from V and 2 bases from J, with 8 bases between. Per the germline V gene, CDR1 is SGHRS and CDR2 is YFSETQ.

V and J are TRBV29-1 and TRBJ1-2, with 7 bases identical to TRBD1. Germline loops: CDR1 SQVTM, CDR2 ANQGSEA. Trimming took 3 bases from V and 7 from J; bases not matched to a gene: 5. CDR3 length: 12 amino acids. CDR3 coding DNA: TGCAGCGTTGAGGGGTCAGGGGGTGGCTACACCTTC. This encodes CSVEGSGGGYTF.

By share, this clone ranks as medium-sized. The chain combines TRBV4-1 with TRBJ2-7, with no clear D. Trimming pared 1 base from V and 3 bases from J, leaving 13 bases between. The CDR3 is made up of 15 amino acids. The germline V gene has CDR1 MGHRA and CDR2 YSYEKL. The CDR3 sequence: CASSQGPGDDYEQYF. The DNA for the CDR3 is TGCGCCAGCAGCCAAGGACCCGGCGACGACTACGAGCAGTACTTC.